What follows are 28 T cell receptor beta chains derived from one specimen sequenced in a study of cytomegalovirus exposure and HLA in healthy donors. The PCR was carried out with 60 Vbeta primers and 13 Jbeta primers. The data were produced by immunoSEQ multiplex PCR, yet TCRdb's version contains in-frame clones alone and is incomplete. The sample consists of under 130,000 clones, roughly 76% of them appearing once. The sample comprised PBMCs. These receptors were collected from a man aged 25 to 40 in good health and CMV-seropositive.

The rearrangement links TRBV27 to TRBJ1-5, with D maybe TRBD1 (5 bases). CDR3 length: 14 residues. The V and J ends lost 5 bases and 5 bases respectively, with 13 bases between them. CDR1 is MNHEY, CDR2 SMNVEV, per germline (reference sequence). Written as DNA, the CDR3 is TGTGCCAGCAGTGCCAGGGTTCAGCATCAGCCCCAGCATTTT. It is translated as CASSARVQHQPQHF.

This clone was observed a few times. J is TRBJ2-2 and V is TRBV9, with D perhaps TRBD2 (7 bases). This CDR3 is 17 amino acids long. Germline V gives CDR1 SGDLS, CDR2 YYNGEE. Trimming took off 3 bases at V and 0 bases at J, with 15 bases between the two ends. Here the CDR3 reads CASSGDPGGPNTGELFF. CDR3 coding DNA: TGTGCCAGCAGCGGTGACCCCGGGGGGCCGAACACCGGGGAGCTGTTTTTT.

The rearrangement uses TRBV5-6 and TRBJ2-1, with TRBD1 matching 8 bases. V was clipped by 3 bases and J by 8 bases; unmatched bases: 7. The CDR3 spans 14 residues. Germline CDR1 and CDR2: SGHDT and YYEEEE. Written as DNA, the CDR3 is TGTGCCAGCAGCTGGAGGACAGGGTTGGATGAGCAGTTCTTC. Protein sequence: CASSWRTGLDEQFF.

The CDR3 coding sequence is TGTGCCAGCAGCACTACAGGGGCCATAGGGGAGACCCAGTACTTC. The encoded protein is CASSTTGAIGETQYF. The chain carries TRBV11-2 and TRBJ2-5; 7 bases are a match to TRBD1. J lost 5 bases, V lost 5 bases, and 11 bases had no gene match. Germline V lookup: CDR1 SGHAT, CDR2 FQNNGV. There are 15 residues in the CDR3. The full variable domain, in which reference TRBV11-2 and TRBJ2-5 provide the parts outside the CDR3, is EAGVAQSPRYKIIEKRQSVAFWCNPISGHATLYWYQQILGQGPKLLIQFQNNGVVDDSQLPKDRFSAERLKGVDSTLKIQPAKLEDSAVYLCASSTTGAIGETQYFGPGTRLLVL.

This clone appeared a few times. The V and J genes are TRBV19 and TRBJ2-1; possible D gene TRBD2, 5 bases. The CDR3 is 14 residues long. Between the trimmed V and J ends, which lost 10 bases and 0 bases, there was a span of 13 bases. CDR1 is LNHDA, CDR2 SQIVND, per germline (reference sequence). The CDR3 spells CATPDSTSYNEQFF. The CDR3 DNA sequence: TGTGCCACCCCGGACTCTACCTCCTACAATGAGCAGTTCTTC.

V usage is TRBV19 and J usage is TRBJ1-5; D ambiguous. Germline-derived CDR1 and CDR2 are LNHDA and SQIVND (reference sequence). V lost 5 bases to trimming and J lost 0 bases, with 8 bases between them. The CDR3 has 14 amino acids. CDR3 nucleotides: TGTGCCAGTAGTGCTCAGAATAGCAATCAGCCCCAGCATTTT. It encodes CASSAQNSNQPQHF.

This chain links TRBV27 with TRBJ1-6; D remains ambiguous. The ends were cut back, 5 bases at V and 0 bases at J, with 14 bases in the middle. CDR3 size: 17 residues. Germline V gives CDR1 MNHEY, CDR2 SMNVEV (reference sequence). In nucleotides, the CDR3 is TGTGCCAGCAGTACCCAATTGGGGAGCTCCTATAATTCACCCCTCCACTTT. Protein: CASSTQLGSSYNSPLHF.

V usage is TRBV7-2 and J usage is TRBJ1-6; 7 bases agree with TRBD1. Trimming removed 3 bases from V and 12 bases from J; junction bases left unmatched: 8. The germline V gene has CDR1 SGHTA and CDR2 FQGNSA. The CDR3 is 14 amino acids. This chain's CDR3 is CASSFSAGTEPLHF. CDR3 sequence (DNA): TGTGCCAGCAGCTTCTCGGCCGGGACAGAACCCCTCCACTTT.

CDR3 DNA sequence: TGTGCCAGCAGTGAAAGGATAGGGAGGGGCTACACCTTC. This encodes CASSERIGRGYTF. The rearrangement uses TRBV6-1 and TRBJ1-2; D remains ambiguous. CDR3 length equals 13 residues. The V end was cut by 2 bases, the J end by 8 bases, with 12 bases between. Germline V lookup: CDR1 MNHNS, CDR2 SASEGT.

CDR3 sequence (DNA): TGCGCCAGCAGCTTGTCCCGGGACAGGGGGCGATCAGATACGCAGTATTTT. The encoded protein is CASSLSRDRGRSDTQYF. This sequence joins TRBV5-1 and TRBJ2-3; 12 bases align to TRBD1. Trimming took 1 base from V and 4 from J; bases not matched to a gene: 7. The CDR3 runs 17 residues. Germline CDR1 reads SGHRS; CDR2 reads YFSETQ. Filled out from reference TRBV5-1 and TRBJ2-3, the complete variable domain reads KAGVTQTPRYLIKTRGQQVTLSCSPISGHRSVSWYQQTPGQGLQFLFEYFSETQRNKGNFPGRFSGRQFSNSRSEMNVSTLELGDSALYLCASSLSRDRGRSDTQYFGPGTRLTVL.

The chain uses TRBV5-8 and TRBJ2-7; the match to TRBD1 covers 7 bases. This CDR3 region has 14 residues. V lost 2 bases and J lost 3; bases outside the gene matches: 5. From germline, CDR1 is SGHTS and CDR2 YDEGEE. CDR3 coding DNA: TGTGCCAGCAGCTTAGGTCACAGGGGCTACGAGCAGTACTTC. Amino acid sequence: CASSLGHRGYEQYF.

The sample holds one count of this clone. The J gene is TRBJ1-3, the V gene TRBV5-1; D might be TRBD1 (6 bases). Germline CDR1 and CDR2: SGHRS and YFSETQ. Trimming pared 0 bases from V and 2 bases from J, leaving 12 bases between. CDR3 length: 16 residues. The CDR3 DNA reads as TGCGCCAGCAGCTTGGGAGGGGGTGGAACTGGAAACACCATATATTTT. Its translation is CASSLGGGGTGNTIYF.

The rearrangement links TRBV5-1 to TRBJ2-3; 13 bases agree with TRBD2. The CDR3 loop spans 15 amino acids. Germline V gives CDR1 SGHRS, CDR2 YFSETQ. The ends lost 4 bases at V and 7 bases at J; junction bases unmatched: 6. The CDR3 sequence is CASSPTSGGGHTQYF. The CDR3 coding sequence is TGCGCCAGCAGCCCAACTAGCGGGGGGGGTCATACGCAGTATTTT.

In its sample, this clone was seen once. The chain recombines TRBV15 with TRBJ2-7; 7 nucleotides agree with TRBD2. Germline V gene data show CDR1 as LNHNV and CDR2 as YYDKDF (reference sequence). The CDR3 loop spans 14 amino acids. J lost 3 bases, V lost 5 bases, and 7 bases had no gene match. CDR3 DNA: TGTGCCACCAGCGCACCGGGACTACACTACGAGCAGTACTTC. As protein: CATSAPGLHYEQYF.

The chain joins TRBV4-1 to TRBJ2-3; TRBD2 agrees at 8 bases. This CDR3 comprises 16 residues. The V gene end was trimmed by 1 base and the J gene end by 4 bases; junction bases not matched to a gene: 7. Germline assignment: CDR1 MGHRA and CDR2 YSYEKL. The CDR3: CASSQVGGGKADTQYF. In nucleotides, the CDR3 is TGCGCCAGCAGCCAAGTGGGCGGGGGGAAAGCAGATACGCAGTATTTT.

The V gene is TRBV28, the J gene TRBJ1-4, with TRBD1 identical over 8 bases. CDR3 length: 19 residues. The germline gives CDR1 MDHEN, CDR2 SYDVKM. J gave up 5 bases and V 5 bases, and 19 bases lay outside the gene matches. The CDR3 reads CASSRTPGGVFRTNEKLFF. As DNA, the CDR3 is TGTGCCAGCAGTAGGACCCCAGGGGGCGTTTTTCGTACGAATGAAAAACTGTTTTTT.

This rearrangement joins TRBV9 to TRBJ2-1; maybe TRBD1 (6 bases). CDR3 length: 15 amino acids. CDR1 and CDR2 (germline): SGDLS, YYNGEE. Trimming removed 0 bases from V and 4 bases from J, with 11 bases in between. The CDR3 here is CASSVEDSRYNEQFF. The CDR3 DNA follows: TGTGCCAGCAGCGTAGAGGACAGCCGTTACAATGAGCAGTTCTTC.

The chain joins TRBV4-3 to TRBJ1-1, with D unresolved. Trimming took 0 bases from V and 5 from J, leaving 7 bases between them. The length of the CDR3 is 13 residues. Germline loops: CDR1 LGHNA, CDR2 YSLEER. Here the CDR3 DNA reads TGCGCCAGCAGCCAAGAGCACTTTACTGAAGCTTTCTTT. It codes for CASSQEHFTEAFF.

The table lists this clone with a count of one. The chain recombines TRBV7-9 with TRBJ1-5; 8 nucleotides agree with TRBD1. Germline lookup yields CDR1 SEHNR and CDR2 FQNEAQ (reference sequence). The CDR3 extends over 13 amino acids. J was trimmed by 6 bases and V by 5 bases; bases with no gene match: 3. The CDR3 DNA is TGTGCCAGCAGCCAGGACAGGGCTCAGCCCCAGCATTTT. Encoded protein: CASSQDRAQPQHF.

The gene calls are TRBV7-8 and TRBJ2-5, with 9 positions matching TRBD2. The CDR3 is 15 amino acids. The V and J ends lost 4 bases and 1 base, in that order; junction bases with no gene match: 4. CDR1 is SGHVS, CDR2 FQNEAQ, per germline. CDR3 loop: CASSSKRGVQETQYF. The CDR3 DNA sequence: TGTGCCAGCAGCTCTAAGCGGGGGGTCCAAGAGACCCAGTACTTC.

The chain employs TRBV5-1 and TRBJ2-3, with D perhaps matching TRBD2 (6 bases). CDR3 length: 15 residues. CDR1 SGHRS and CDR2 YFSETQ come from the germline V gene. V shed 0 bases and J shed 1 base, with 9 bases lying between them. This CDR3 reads CASSLVGGGTDTQYF. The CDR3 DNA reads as TGCGCCAGCAGCTTGGTGGGCGGGGGCACAGATACGCAGTATTTT.

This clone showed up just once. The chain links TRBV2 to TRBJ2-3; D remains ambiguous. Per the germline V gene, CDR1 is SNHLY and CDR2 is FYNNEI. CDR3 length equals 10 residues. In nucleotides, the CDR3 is TGTTCTGTGAGCACAGATACGCAGTATTTT. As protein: CSVSTDTQYF.

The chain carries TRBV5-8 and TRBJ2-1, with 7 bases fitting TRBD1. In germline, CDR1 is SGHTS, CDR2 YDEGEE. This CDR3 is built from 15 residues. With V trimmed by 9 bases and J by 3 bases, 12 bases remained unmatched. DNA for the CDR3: TGTGCCAACGAACAGGGGTCGGAGGACTACAATGAGCAGTTCTTC. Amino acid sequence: CANEQGSEDYNEQFF.

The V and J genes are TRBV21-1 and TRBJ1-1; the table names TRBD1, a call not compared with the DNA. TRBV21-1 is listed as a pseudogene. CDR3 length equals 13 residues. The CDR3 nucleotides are TGTGCCAGCAGGACAGTAGTGAACACTGAAGCTTTCTTT. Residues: CASRTVVNTEAFF.

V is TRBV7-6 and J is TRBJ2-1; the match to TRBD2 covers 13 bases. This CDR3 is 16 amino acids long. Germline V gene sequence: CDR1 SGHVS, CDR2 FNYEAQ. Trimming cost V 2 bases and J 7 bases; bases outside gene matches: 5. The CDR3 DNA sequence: TGTGCCAGCAGCTTAACGACTAGCGGGGGGCGGAATGAGCAGTTCTTC. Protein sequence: CASSLTTSGGRNEQFF.

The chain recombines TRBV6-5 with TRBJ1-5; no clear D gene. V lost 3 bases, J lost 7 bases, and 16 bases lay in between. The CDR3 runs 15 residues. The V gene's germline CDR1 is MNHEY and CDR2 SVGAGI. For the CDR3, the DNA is TGTGCCAGCAGTTATAGCCGGGCCCCGGGGCAGCCCCAGCATTTT. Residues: CASSYSRAPGQPQHF.

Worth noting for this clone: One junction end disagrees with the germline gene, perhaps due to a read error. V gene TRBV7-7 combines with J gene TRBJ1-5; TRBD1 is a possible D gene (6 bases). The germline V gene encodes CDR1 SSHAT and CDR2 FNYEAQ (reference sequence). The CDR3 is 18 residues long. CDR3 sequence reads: CASSFINHRRGWNQPQHF. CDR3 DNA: TGTGCTAGCAGCTTCATAAACCACAGAAGGGGGTGGAATCAGCCCCAGCATTTT.

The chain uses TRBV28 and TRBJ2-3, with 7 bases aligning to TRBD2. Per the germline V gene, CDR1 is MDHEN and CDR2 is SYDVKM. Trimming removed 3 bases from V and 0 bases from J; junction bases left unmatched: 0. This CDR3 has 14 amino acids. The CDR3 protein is CASSLTSSTDTQYF. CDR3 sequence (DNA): TGTGCCAGCAGTTTGACTAGCAGCACAGATACGCAGTATTTT.